Following are 17 T cell receptor beta chains from one sample sequenced in a study of blood T cell repertoires in COVID-19. TCRdb keeps only in-frame clones here, not all; method: immunoSEQ multiplex PCR. This table holds around 130,000 clones, roughly 86% found once. The sample comprised PBMCs or T cells enriched from blood (not recorded which). These receptors were taken from a woman aged 50 to 60 with acute COVID-19.

The chain is built from TRBV3-1 (or the pseudogene TRBV3-2) and TRBJ2-1; the match to TRBD2 covers 7 bases. Germline CDR1 and CDR2: LGHDT and YNNKEL (reference sequence). The length of the CDR3 is 15 residues. The junction had 12 bases not matched to a gene; V was cut back by 1 base and J by 12 bases. The CDR3 nucleotides read TGTGCCAGCAGCCAAGTGGTAGCGGGTGTTGTAGGGCAGTTCTTC. It yields the protein CASSQVVAGVVGQFF.

This sequence joins TRBV5-1 and TRBJ2-2, with D perhaps matching TRBD1 (5 bases). The CDR3 runs to 14 residues. V dropped 2 bases and J dropped 2 bases, with 7 bases sitting between them. Germline CDR1 is SGHRS and CDR2 is YFSETQ. CDR3 sequence (DNA): TGCGCCAGCAGCTTAAGGACAAACACCGGGGAGCTGTTTTTT. This sequence encodes CASSLRTNTGELFF.

This chain uses TRBV7-2 with TRBJ1-2; D may be TRBD1 (5 bases). This CDR3 is built from 15 residues. The V and J ends lost 1 base and 0 bases respectively, with 9 bases between them. Germline V lookup: CDR1 SGHTA, CDR2 FQGNSA. CDR3 DNA: TGTGCCAGCAGCTTAGATCCAGGGCCTAACTATGGCTACACCTTC. Encoded protein: CASSLDPGPNYGYTF.

The DNA for the CDR3 is TGTGCCAGCAGTCGGGACAGGATGTCACCCCTCCACTTT. This translates into CASSRDRMSPLHF. The chain links TRBV12-3 or TRBV12-4 to TRBJ1-6, with 8 bases that match TRBD1. The CDR3 has 13 amino acids. Germline trimming cut 5 bases from V and 10 bases from J; bases unmatched to any gene: 4.

This clone was found once. The chain carries TRBV5-1 and TRBJ1-1; tentative D call: TRBD1 (6 bases). V was clipped by 0 bases and J by 1 base, with 16 bases between them. The CDR3 consists of 17 residues. The germline V gene has CDR1 SGHRS and CDR2 YFSETQ. The CDR3 spells CASSLGGIQGSNTEAFF. In DNA, the CDR3 is TGCGCCAGCAGCTTGGGGGGAATACAGGGATCGAACACTGAAGCTTTCTTT.

This clone was seen a handful of times. This chain connects TRBV2 to TRBJ2-5; 8 bases agree with TRBD1. CDR3 length: 12 residues. The V gene's germline CDR1 is SNHLY and CDR2 FYNNEI. V gave up 6 bases and J gave up 3 bases; unmatched junction bases: 0. The CDR3 DNA reads as TGTGCCAGCAGGACAGGGGAAGAGACCCAGTACTTC. It yields the protein CASRTGEETQYF.

This chain links TRBV19 with TRBJ2-5, with 7 bases fitting TRBD2. The CDR3 length is 15 residues. Germline CDR1 reads LNHDA; CDR2 reads SQIVND (reference sequence). J lost 5 bases, V lost 7 bases, and 13 bases had no gene match. The CDR3 loop reads CASTPNAGVGETQYF. The CDR3, as DNA: TGTGCCAGTACCCCCAACGCGGGAGTAGGGGAGACCCAGTACTTC.

V is TRBV7-6 and J is TRBJ2-5, with D maybe TRBD1 (6 bases). Germline CDR1 is SGHVS and CDR2 is FNYEAQ. V dropped 1 base and J dropped 3 bases, with 6 bases sitting between them. The CDR3 totals 13 residues. CDR3 nucleotide sequence: TGTGCCAGCAGCTTAGGGACAGAAGAGACCCAGTACTTC. Its protein product is CASSLGTEETQYF.

The chain couples TRBV29-1 to TRBJ1-1; D perhaps matches TRBD1 (5 bases). V was pared by 7 bases and J by 4 bases, with 13 bases between. CDR1 and CDR2 from the germline V gene are SQVTM and ANQGSEA. The CDR3 is made up of 12 amino acids. The CDR3 region has the DNA TGCAGCGCCTCCAGGGATGGCACTGAAGCTTTCTTT. Protein: CSASRDGTEAFF.

The chain links TRBV5-1 to TRBJ2-1; TRBD2 matches 10 bases. This CDR3 comprises 17 residues. With V trimmed by 3 bases and J by 8 bases, 14 bases remained unmatched. The germline V gene encodes CDR1 SGHRS and CDR2 YFSETQ. This CDR3 is CASSSGGLAGAGDEQFF. The DNA of the CDR3 is TGCGCCAGCAGCTCGGGGGGCCTAGCGGGAGCGGGGGATGAGCAGTTCTTC.

The V and J genes are TRBV7-8 and TRBJ2-2; 7 nucleotides line up with TRBD2. The CDR3 consists of 16 residues. The ends lost 2 bases at V and 0 bases at J; junction bases unmatched: 3. In germline, CDR1 is SGHVS, CDR2 FQNEAQ. CDR3 protein: CASSLRSGTNTGELFF. CDR3 coding DNA: TGTGCCAGCAGCTTACGAAGCGGGACGAACACCGGGGAGCTGTTTTTT.

This sequence joins TRBV5-1 and TRBJ2-2; 7 positions match TRBD1. CDR1 and CDR2 (germline): SGHRS, YFSETQ. V lost 2 bases and J lost 2; bases outside the gene matches: 6. CDR3 size: 16 residues. The CDR3 DNA is TGCGCCAGCAGCTTAAAACAGGGGATCAACACCGGGGAGCTGTTTTTT. It specifies CASSLKQGINTGELFF.

The rearrangement links TRBV10-1 to TRBJ2-1; 15 bases fit TRBD2. CDR1 and CDR2 (germline): WNHNN, SYGVQD (reference sequence). V was clipped by 2 bases and J by 9 bases; unmatched bases: 8. This CDR3 comprises 17 residues. The CDR3 sequence: CASSEKGTSGRLSEQFF. The CDR3 DNA follows: TGCGCCAGCAGTGAGAAGGGGACTAGCGGGAGGCTCAGTGAGCAGTTCTTC.

The V and J genes are TRBV7-9 and TRBJ2-2; D is unclear. This CDR3 contains 15 residues. The germline V gene has CDR1 SEHNR and CDR2 FQNEAQ (reference sequence). Trimming took 11 bases from V and 2 from J, leaving 18 bases between them. CDR3 protein: CAAPNPGVNTGELFF. The DNA of the CDR3 is TGTGCCGCTCCAAACCCGGGTGTCAACACCGGGGAGCTGTTTTTT.

The rearrangement uses TRBV5-1 and TRBJ2-1, with 13 bases matching TRBD2. Trimming removed 1 base from V and 4 bases from J; junction bases left unmatched: 20. Per germline, CDR1 SGHRS and CDR2 YFSETQ. This CDR3 spans 22 amino acids. The CDR3 region has the DNA TGCGCCAGCAGCTTGCCCCGCAGGACTAGCGGGAGTCCCGGGGTTGTGTACAATGAGCAGTTCTTC. This encodes CASSLPRRTSGSPGVVYNEQFF.

V and J are TRBV27 and TRBJ2-7, with TRBD2 identical over 7 bases. From germline, CDR1 is MNHEY and CDR2 SMNVEV (reference sequence). CDR3 length: 16 residues. V lost 0 bases and J lost 2; bases outside the gene matches: 7. CDR3 loop: CASSLSVGGGTYEQYF. CDR3 coding DNA: TGTGCCAGCAGTTTATCTGTGGGGGGGGGTACCTACGAGCAGTACTTC.

This chain connects TRBV27 to TRBJ1-2; 10 bases match TRBD1. This CDR3 comprises 16 residues. The V segment lost 6 bases and the J segment 0 bases; nucleotides outside the gene matches: 7. CDR1 MNHEY and CDR2 SMNVEV come from the germline V gene (reference sequence). The CDR3 loop reads CASSLDGQGANYGYTF. CDR3 bases: TGTGCCAGCAGCCTCGACGGACAGGGGGCTAACTATGGCTACACCTTC.